This paragraph reports one TCR beta chain. Its antigen is not known. V was cut by 1 base and J by 6 bases, with 8 bases left in between. The CDR3 runs to 12 residues. Looked up from germline, CDR1 is SGHDT and CDR2 is YYEEEE. A marrow graft followed busulfan-fludarabine conditioning, with cyclophosphamide on days +3 and +4. The entry originates in a study of T cells after posttransplantation cyclophosphamide. Study observations and caveats: Later blood repertoires were often dominated by clones from the donor CD8+ memory compartment. Tissue-infiltrating T cells from skin or gut overlapped little with blood T cells.

Produced via immunoSEQ multiplex PCR; TCRdb's table is partial and in-frame only. Counted here are thousands of clones, roughly 82% occurring once; the ten biggest clones make up 15% to 20%. This chain connects TRBV5-6 to TRBJ2-7; D gene uncertain. The source is a female patient in her thirties or forties who received an allogeneic stem cell transplant from a related donor, was CMV-positive, and had no GVHD. The T cells may partly be graft donor cells. Specimen: CD4+ T cells sorted from blood, collected approximately 1,200 days after allogeneic stem cell transplant with posttransplant cyclophosphamide. The CDR3 loop is CASSLPLGEQYF. As DNA, the CDR3 is TGTGCCAGCAGCTTGCCTCTCGGCGAGCAGTACTTC.